This is a list of T cell receptor beta chains from one sample in a study of blood T cells in healthy people across ages. Each CDR3 protein is one row after TCRdb ran MiXCR on the 5' RACE reads. Among about 780,000 distinct CDR3 sequences listed, around 62% were seen once. Sequencing was done on a sample of blood. These receptors were taken from a man between 25 and 39 years old in good health. Both conserved end residues are part of each CDR3. A D gene is named only where the DNA matches it firmly. Not every row has a clone size; where given, it reads once, few, many or a size class.

d_gene,len,j_gene,abundance,v_gene,CDR3nt,CDR3aa
NA,15,TRBJ2-6,NA,TRBV6-2/TRBV6-3,TGTGCCAGCAGTTCCAACAGGGTTGGGGCCAACGTCCTGACTTTC,CASSSNRVGANVLTF
NA,16,TRBJ1-4,NA,TRBV25-1,TGTGCCAGCAGTGAACCGGGAGGCAGTTATAATGAAAAACTGTTTTTT,CASSEPGGSYNEKLFF
NA,16,TRBJ2-7,NA,TRBV4-2,TGTGCCAGCAACCCTGGGGCAACAGGGCCCGGATACGAGCAGTACTTC,CASNPGATGPGYEQYF
NA,17,TRBJ2-4,NA,TRBV6-2/TRBV6-3,TGTGCCAGCAGTTACTCGCCACCGGGCCTAGCCAAAAACATTCAGTACTTC,CASSYSPPGLAKNIQYF
NA,14,TRBJ2-1,NA,TRBV12-3/TRBV12-4,TGTGCCAGCGGATTTGGTCTTGGGGAGAATGAGCAGTTCTTC,CASGFGLGENEQFF
NA,14,TRBJ2-5,NA,TRBV20-1,TGCAGTGTAAGGGGAACGGTCTCGGGGGAGACCCAGTACTTC,CSVRGTVSGETQYF
NA,13,TRBJ2-2,NA,TRBV28,TGTGCCAGCAGTCCTACAGGGTCCGGGGAGCTGTTTTTT,CASSPTGSGELFF
NA,16,TRBJ1-5,NA,TRBV6-1,TGTGCCAGCAGTGAACGGCCTGGGACCTTCAATCAGCCCCAGCATTTT,CASSERPGTFNQPQHF
NA,20,TRBJ2-3,few,TRBV4-2,TGTGCCAGCAGCCAAGATCCGGCCGACGCGGCCGGGGGTAACACAGATACGCAGTATTTT,CASSQDPADAAGGNTDTQYF
NA,16,TRBJ2-7,NA,TRBV4-2,TGTGCCAGCAGCCAATTACGCCGGGACTCCGGGCGCGAGCAGTACTTC,CASSQLRRDSGREQYF
NA,15,TRBJ2-1,NA,TRBV4-1,TGCGCCAGCAGCCACGACTGGAGCTCCTACAATGAGCAGTTCTTC,CASSHDWSSYNEQFF
TRBD1,15,TRBJ1-5,few,TRBV6-6,TGTGCCAGCGACCGTGGACAGGATGGCAATCAGCCCCAGCATTTT,CASDRGQDGNQPQHF
TRBD2,18,TRBJ2-4,NA,TRBV14,TGTGCCAGCAGCCAAGATGCTAGCGGAGTACTAGCCAAAAACATTCAGTACTTC,CASSQDASGVLAKNIQYF
TRBD1,18,TRBJ2-5,NA,TRBV28,TGTGCCAGCAGTTTTAGGTCAGGGGGCGCGGGGCCACAAGAGACCCAGTACTTC,CASSFRSGGAGPQETQYF
NA,15,TRBJ1-2,once,TRBV29-1,TGCAGCGTTGTGGGGACACCCGGGGCTAACTATGGCTACACCTTC,CSVVGTPGANYGYTF
TRBD1,17,TRBJ2-3,NA,TRBV7-3,TGTGCCAGCAGCTTAACCCCCCAGGGGGCGAGCACAGATACGCAGTATTTT,CASSLTPQGASTDTQYF
NA,11,TRBJ2-5,NA,TRBV27,TGTGCCAGCATCCTCGGTGAGACCCAGTACTTC,CASILGETQYF
TRBD2,14,TRBJ2-1,NA,TRBV15,TGTGCCACCCGGGGACTAGCGGGGTTCAATGAGCAGTTCTTC,CATRGLAGFNEQFF
NA,11,TRBJ2-4,NA,TRBV29-1,TGCAGCGTTGACGGGGGAAACATTCAGTACTTC,CSVDGGNIQYF
NA,16,TRBJ2-3,NA,TRBV7-2,TGTGCCAGCAGCTTATTAGGGGGGAGGAGCACAGATACGCAGTATTTT,CASSLLGGRSTDTQYF
TRBD1,14,TRBJ1-2,NA,TRBV29-1,TGCAGCGTTGATTCGGCAGGGGGGGGCTATGGCTACACCTTC,CSVDSAGGGYGYTF
NA,12,TRBJ1-2,NA,TRBV12-3/TRBV12-4,TGTGCCAGCAGTTTAGCAGGGCATGGCTACACCTTC,CASSLAGHGYTF
TRBD1,13,TRBJ2-7,few,TRBV13,TGTGCCAGCATGGGACAGGGATTCCACGAGCAGTACTTC,CASMGQGFHEQYF
NA,13,TRBJ2-5,NA,TRBV5-1,TGCGCCAGCAGCTTGGGTCAGGGAAAGACCCAGTACTTC,CASSLGQGKTQYF
NA,14,TRBJ2-1,NA,TRBV30,TGTGCCTGGAGTCTGGGTAGCTCCTACAATGAGCAGTTCTTC,CAWSLGSSYNEQFF
TRBD1,19,TRBJ1-2,NA,TRBV4-3,TGCGCCAGCAGCCAAGAACTAAGGGGACAGGGGCATGGGGACTATGGCTACACCTTC,CASSQELRGQGHGDYGYTF
NA,14,TRBJ1-3,NA,TRBV7-8,TGTGCCAGCAGCTTGGGGTCAGTCGGAAACACCATATATTTT,CASSLGSVGNTIYF
NA,17,TRBJ2-6,many,TRBV7-2,TGTGCCAGCCCGAACAGGGATCCTCGCTCTGGGGCCAACGTCCTGACTTTC,CASPNRDPRSGANVLTF